The 26 T cell receptor beta chains presented below share a single source sample, sequenced in a study of T cells after yellow fever vaccination. From the 5' RACE reads, TCRdb called clonotypes with MiXCR, one entry per CDR3 protein. The repertoire includes approximately 260,000 distinct CDR3 sequences, approximately 5.2% of them detected once, and about 3.5% sits in the top ten. The sample in question was CD4+ T cells sorted from PBMCs, obtained on the day of the yellow fever booster vaccination. All receptors come from a man between 18 and 29 years old who received the YFV17D yellow fever vaccine.

The chain carries TRBV20-1 and TRBJ2-5; TRBD1 matches 9 bases. V lost 0 bases, J lost 3 bases, and 8 bases stayed unmatched. CDR1 and CDR2 from the germline V gene are DFQATT and SNEGSKA (reference sequence). CDR3 size: 16 residues. CDR3 in DNA: TGCAGTGCTAGAGATAGGGACAGGGTGGGGGAAGAGACCCAGTACTTC. Translated: CSARDRDRVGEETQYF.

This clonotype was counted a few times. The chain employs TRBV5-1 and TRBJ1-2, with D perhaps TRBD1 (6 bases). Trimming removed 5 bases at V and 5 bases at J, with 16 bases between. Germline CDR1 reads SGHRS; CDR2 reads YFSETQ. This CDR3 spans 14 amino acids. In DNA form, the CDR3 reads TGCGCCAGCAGGACAGGTCCTGCTTCGTATGGCTACACCTTC. This translates into CASRTGPASYGYTF.

The chain combines TRBV12-3 or TRBV12-4 with TRBJ1-6; D not resolved. Trimming removed 6 bases at V and 9 bases at J, with 12 bases between. There are 13 residues in the CDR3. CDR3 residues: CASSSEAGSPLHF. The CDR3 DNA reads as TGTGCCAGCAGCTCGGAAGCCGGTTCACCCCTCCACTTT.

V gene TRBV12-3 or TRBV12-4 combines with J gene TRBJ2-1; 14 bases map to TRBD2. J lost 7 bases, V lost 8 bases, and 19 bases had no gene match. The CDR3 covers 19 residues. CDR3 sequence reads: CASSIGGLAGARTGNEQFF. The CDR3 DNA sequence: TGTGCCAGCTCAATTGGGGGACTAGCGGGGGCCCGGACTGGGAATGAGCAGTTCTTC.

In this sample, this clonotype turned up a few times. The gene calls are TRBV3-1 and TRBJ2-4; the D is unclear. This CDR3 region has 14 residues. Germline CDR1 and CDR2: LGHDT and YNNKEL (reference sequence). Trimming left V 0 bases short and J 7 bases short, with 10 bases between. The CDR3: CASSQEGPVNIQYF. In nucleotides, the CDR3 is TGTGCCAGCAGCCAAGAGGGTCCAGTCAACATTCAGTACTTC.

This clonotype was picked up a small number of times. This chain joins TRBV7-2 and TRBJ1-3; 8 bases match TRBD1. CDR1 and CDR2 from the germline V gene are SGHTA and FQGNSA. The CDR3 consists of 16 residues. The V and J ends lost 4 bases and 4 bases, in that order; junction bases with no gene match: 9. CDR3 coding DNA: TGTGCCAGCAGCTCGACAGGGGAGGCAGGCGGAAACACCATATATTTT. Protein: CASSSTGEAGGNTIYF.

This clonotype occurred a few times. This chain links TRBV27 with TRBJ2-2; a weak D match, TRBD1 (6 bases). There are 17 residues in the CDR3. Per the germline V gene, CDR1 is MNHEY and CDR2 is SMNVEV (reference sequence). V dropped 1 base and J dropped 4 bases, with 16 bases sitting between them. This CDR3 reads CASSLYRVQPSTGELFF. The CDR3 DNA reads TGTGCCAGCAGTTTATACAGGGTCCAACCTAGCACCGGGGAGCTGTTTTTT.

The V call is TRBV12-3 or TRBV12-4, the J call TRBJ1-4; a possible D gene is TRBD1 (5 bases). This CDR3 has 19 residues. The V end lost 3 bases, the J end lost 4 bases, and 24 bases lay between the germline ends. This CDR3 reads CASSFGGHKGIWSNEKLFF. The CDR3 coding sequence is TGTGCCAGCAGTTTCGGAGGACATAAGGGCATATGGAGTAATGAAAAACTGTTTTTT.

V usage is TRBV6-1 and J usage is TRBJ1-5, with TRBD1 matching over 11 bases. This CDR3 comprises 18 residues. Germline lookup yields CDR1 MNHNS and CDR2 SASEGT. Unmatched junction bases numbered 10, after V lost 2 bases and J lost 4 bases. CDR3 DNA: TGTGCCAGCAGTGAACCGGGACAGGGGGGTATCCGAAATCAGCCCCAGCATTTT. Amino acids: CASSEPGQGGIRNQPQHF.

This clonotype was found a few times. The chain links TRBV20-1 to TRBJ2-5; D could derive from TRBD1 or TRBD2 (6 bases each). Germline loops: CDR1 DFQATT, CDR2 SNEGSKA (reference sequence). CDR3 size: 13 residues. V gave up 5 bases and J gave up 4 bases, with 14 bases separating them. DNA for the CDR3: TGCAGTGCTCTGACCGGGGGCAGAGAGACCCAGTACTTC. It is translated as CSALTGGRETQYF.

The chain joins TRBV24-1 to TRBJ2-2; 8 nucleotides agree with TRBD1. CDR3 size: 17 residues. V shed 3 bases and J 4 bases; nucleotides not matched to a gene: 9. The germline CDR1 and CDR2 sequences are KGHDR and SFDVKD. The CDR3 loop reads CATSDAPGQGPTGELFF. CDR3 coding DNA: TGTGCCACCAGTGATGCTCCCGGACAGGGCCCCACCGGGGAGCTGTTTTTT.

This clonotype was recorded at least ten times. The rearrangement joins TRBV27 to TRBJ1-2; D unclear. This CDR3 is built from 17 residues. Trimming removed 4 bases at V and 4 bases at J, with 22 bases between. Germline V gene data show CDR1 as MNHEY and CDR2 as SMNVEV (reference sequence). The CDR3: CASSSTFRRRQLYGYTF. In DNA, the CDR3 is TGTGCCAGCAGTTCAACCTTTCGAAGGCGCCAGCTCTATGGCTACACCTTC.

About this clonotype itself: Possible read error: a much larger clone is one base away. The chain links TRBV7-9 to TRBJ2-5; TRBD1 agrees at 7 bases. Germline V gene data show CDR1 as SEHNR and CDR2 as FQNEAQ (reference sequence). This CDR3 is built from 15 residues. Losses at the gene ends were 2 bases for V and 4 bases for J; bases not matched to a gene: 7. CDR3 region: CASSLLGQLGETQYF. The CDR3 DNA follows: TGTGCCAGCAGCTTACTGGGACAGCTGGGAGAGACCCAGTACTTC.

The chain links TRBV5-1 to TRBJ2-7, with D possibly matching TRBD2 (8 bases). The CDR3 spans 15 residues. V was shortened by 4 bases and J by 7 bases, with 21 bases between the two germline ends. Germline assignment: CDR1 SGHRS and CDR2 YFSETQ. The CDR3 nucleotides read TGCGCCAGCAGCCCGGGGGGGAACCCCAGGGGGGAGCAGTACGTC. This encodes CASSPGGNPRGEQYV.

CDR3 nucleotides: TGTGCCAGCAGCTTGATTTCTGACACTGAAGCTTTCTTT. It codes for CASSLISDTEAFF. V is TRBV11-2 and J is TRBJ1-1; no clear D. This CDR3 comprises 13 residues. V shed 3 bases and J shed 3 bases, with 8 bases lying between them. Per the germline V gene, CDR1 is SGHAT and CDR2 is FQNNGV.

This clonotype turned up a few times. The chain uses TRBV7-3 and TRBJ2-5, with TRBD1 as a possible D gene (6 bases). The germline V and J ends were trimmed by 1 base and 5 bases, with 17 bases remaining between them. CDR1 SGHTA and CDR2 FQGTGA come from the germline V gene. This CDR3 contains 16 residues. The CDR3 is CASSLIGRTAFETQYF. CDR3 DNA sequence: TGTGCCAGCAGCTTAATTGGTAGGACAGCTTTCGAGACCCAGTACTTC.

Ten or more counts support this clonotype. V gene TRBV25-1 combines with J gene TRBJ1-2; D is unresolved. Trimming stripped 5 bases from V and 0 bases from J, with 1 base between. This CDR3 contains 11 residues. In germline, CDR1 is MGHDK, CDR2 SYGVNS. CDR3 region: CASSSNYGYTF. The CDR3 DNA follows: TGTGCCAGCAGTTCTAACTATGGCTACACCTTC.

This sequence joins TRBV7-9 and TRBJ1-2; the match to TRBD1 covers 9 bases. This CDR3 has 13 residues. V dropped 5 bases and J dropped 8; count of bases not matched to a gene: 6. Germline V gives CDR1 SEHNR, CDR2 FQNEAQ (reference sequence). CDR3 sequence reads: CASSPRTGEGYTF. CDR3 in DNA: TGTGCCAGCAGCCCCCGGACAGGGGAGGGCTACACCTTC. Full variable domain (rest looked up from reference TRBV7-9 and TRBJ1-2): DTGVSQNPRHKITKRGQNVTFRCDPISEHNRLYWYRQTLGQGPEFLTYFQNEAQLEKSRLLSDRFSAERPKGSFSTLEIQRTEQGDSAMYLCASSPRTGEGYTFGSGTRLTVV.

V gene TRBV4-3 combines with J gene TRBJ1-1; no clear D. The germline V gene encodes CDR1 LGHNA and CDR2 YSLEER. The CDR3 runs to 16 residues. V lost 3 bases and J lost 0, with 14 bases in between. The CDR3 loop is CASSQHVSLVNTEAFF. CDR3 in DNA: TGCGCCAGCAGCCAGCACGTCTCTTTAGTGAACACTGAAGCTTTCTTT.

There are many counts of this clonotype. J is TRBJ2-3 and V is TRBV29-1; 9 positions agree with TRBD2. Germline V gives CDR1 SQVTM, CDR2 ANQGSEA. This CDR3 is built from 13 residues. With 7 bases clipped from V and 6 bases from J, the junction kept 8 bases outside the gene matches. For the CDR3, the DNA is TGCAGCGCTTGGGGACTAGCAACCGATACGCAGTATTTT. Amino acid sequence: CSAWGLATDTQYF.

The chain couples TRBV12-3 or TRBV12-4 to TRBJ1-5; a weak D match, TRBD1 (5 bases). This CDR3 is 14 amino acids long. Trimming left V 4 bases short and J 7 bases short, with 14 bases between. For the CDR3, the DNA is TGTGCCAGCAGTTCCGGGAGGGGTAGGCAGCCCCAGCATTTT. Its translation: CASSSGRGRQPQHF.

The chain links TRBV4-3 to TRBJ2-7, with D possibly matching TRBD2 (5 bases). The CDR3 length is 18 residues. V dropped 0 bases and J dropped 2 bases, with 20 bases sitting between them. Germline V gives CDR1 LGHNA, CDR2 YSLEER. CDR3 amino acids: CASSQDVPALEVAYEQYF. The CDR3 nucleotides are TGCGCCAGCAGCCAAGATGTCCCAGCCTTGGAGGTCGCCTACGAGCAGTACTTC.

In its sample, this clonotype was seen a few times. V usage is TRBV18 and J usage is TRBJ1-6; D is ambiguous. V lost 3 bases and J lost 6, with 18 bases in between. Germline V gene data show CDR1 as KGHSH and CDR2 as LQKENI. The CDR3 runs 17 residues. CDR3 in DNA: TGTGCCAGCTCACCTGCGGACGGTGTGAATGGTAATTCACCCCTCCACTTT. Encoded protein: CASSPADGVNGNSPLHF.

This clonotype was recorded many times. This sequence joins TRBV2 and TRBJ2-1; D unresolved. V was pared by 7 bases and J by 2 bases, with 12 bases between. Germline V gives CDR1 SNHLY, CDR2 FYNNEI. This CDR3 region has 14 residues. Here the CDR3 reads CASISLGTYNEQFF. CDR3 bases: TGTGCCAGCATCTCCCTAGGCACCTACAATGAGCAGTTCTTC.

This clonotype was counted between two and nine times. The chain combines TRBV20-1 with TRBJ1-1; D not certain. The CDR3 consists of 14 residues. Germline CDR1 and CDR2: DFQATT and SNEGSKA (reference sequence). Trimming removed 3 bases at V and 0 bases at J, with 11 bases between. The CDR3 sequence: CSASQGFMNTEAFF. The CDR3 DNA follows: TGCAGTGCTAGTCAAGGTTTTATGAACACTGAAGCTTTCTTT.

This chain links TRBV5-4 with TRBJ2-7; either TRBD1 or TRBD2 may fit D (5 bases each). Trimming stripped 4 bases from V and 4 bases from J, with 18 bases between. This CDR3 has 15 amino acids. Per germline, CDR1 SGHNT and CDR2 YYREEE (reference sequence). The CDR3 sequence: CASSALQGGGYEQYF. CDR3 bases: TGTGCCAGCAGCGCTCTGCAGGGTGGGGGATACGAGCAGTACTTC.